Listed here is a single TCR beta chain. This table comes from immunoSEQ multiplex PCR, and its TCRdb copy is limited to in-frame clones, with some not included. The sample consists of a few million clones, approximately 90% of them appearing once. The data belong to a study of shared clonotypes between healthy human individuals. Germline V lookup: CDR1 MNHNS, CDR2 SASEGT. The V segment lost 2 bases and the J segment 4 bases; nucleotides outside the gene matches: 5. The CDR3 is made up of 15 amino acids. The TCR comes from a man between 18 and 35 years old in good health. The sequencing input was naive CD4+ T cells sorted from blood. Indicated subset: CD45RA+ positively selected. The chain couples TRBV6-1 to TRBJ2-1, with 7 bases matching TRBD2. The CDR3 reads CASSESTGGYNEQFF. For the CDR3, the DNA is TGTGCCAGCAGTGAATCAACGGGAGGATACAATGAGCAGTTCTTC.